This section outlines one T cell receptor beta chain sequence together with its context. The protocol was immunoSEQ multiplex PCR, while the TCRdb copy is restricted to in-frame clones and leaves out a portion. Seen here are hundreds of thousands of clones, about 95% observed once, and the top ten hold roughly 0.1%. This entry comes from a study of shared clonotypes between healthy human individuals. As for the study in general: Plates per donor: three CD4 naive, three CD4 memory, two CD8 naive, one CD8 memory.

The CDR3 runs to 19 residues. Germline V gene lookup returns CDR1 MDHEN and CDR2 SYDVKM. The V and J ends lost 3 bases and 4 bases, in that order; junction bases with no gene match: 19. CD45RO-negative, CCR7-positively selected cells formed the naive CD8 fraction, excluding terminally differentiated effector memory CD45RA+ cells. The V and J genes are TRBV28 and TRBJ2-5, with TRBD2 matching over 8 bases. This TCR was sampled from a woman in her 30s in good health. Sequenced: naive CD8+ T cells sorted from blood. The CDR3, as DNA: TGTGCCAGCAGTTTGGGAGCGGGAGATGCGGTGGTTGGGTTAGAGACCCAGTACTTC. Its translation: CASSLGAGDAVVGLETQYF.